This T cell receptor beta chain is drawn from a study of blood T cell repertoires in COVID-19 (dated by TCRdb to about 2020). The study in broad terms: The collaborator samples originated in the United States, Italy and Spain and spanned the acute and convalescent phases of COVID-19. The prospective study material was composed of cDNA or gDNA derived from T cells, B-cell-depleted T cells, or PBMCs. Deeply sampled blood TCRbeta repertoires from subjects exposed to, actively infected with, or recovered from COVID-19 were included in the dataset. The repertoires were released in a freely available public database meant as a resource for research on the immune response to SARS-CoV-2. Samples came from the ongoing ImmuneRACE study (first 160 participants) plus 1,254 subjects from 6 global collaborators. The sample metadata nearly always contained a de-identified subject ID, COVID-19 status, age in years and sex. Where available, HLA class I and class II types were obtained from metadata supplied by the sample provider rather than from assay-based typing.

Study-wide findings and limitations: How much clinical and demographic metadata was included differed by source and by participant, and the metadata was provided uncurated.

TCRbeta CDR3 regions were amplified from genomic DNA by means of the immunoSEQ Assay, a bias-controlled multiplex PCR. The source study handled its data this way. Nucleated cell counts per sample were estimated from amplification of reference gene primers within the assay. To quantify the absolute abundance of each unique TCRbeta CDR3 rearrangement, sequence reads were collapsed and filtered. Productive Simpson clonality was computed per sample as the square root of Simpson's diversity index over productive rearrangements. Not all clones reach the TCRdb copy of this immuneACCESS table, which keeps in-frame sequences only. Checked studies attribute under half of the gap to unresolved V genes and leave the rest unexplained. V and J calls and clone size are as listed in that table; D and trimming were resolved from the DNA. The table for this sample lists about 360,000 clones; around four fifths of them were counted only once. Together, the top ten hold approximately 3% of the sample.

As for this clone: Its antigen is currently not known. Per-nucleotide qualities are absent, and no much larger clonotype sits a single base away.

At the junction V is shortened by 0 bases and J by 4 bases, with 11 bases in between. The CDR3 spans 15 residues, from the cysteine through the phenylalanine. The CDR3 DNA has 45 bases and is translated from base 1. The germline V gene provides CDR1 KGHSH and CDR2 LQKENI. Each collaborating institution followed its own protocols to collect whole blood in K2EDTA tubes. For TCRbeta analysis, collaborators shipped samples in one of three forms: frozen whole blood, isolated PBMCs, or DNA extracted from either of those sample types. Input material: peripheral blood. The TCR was taken from a man under 40 with active or convalescent COVID-19. The chain was built from TRBV18 and TRBJ2-3; the D gene is perhaps TRBD2, from 6 matching bases. This receptor has the CDR3 CASSPPGGRADTQYF. Here is the DNA: TGTGCCAGCTCACCACCGGGGGGTCGGGCAGATACGCAGTATTTT.